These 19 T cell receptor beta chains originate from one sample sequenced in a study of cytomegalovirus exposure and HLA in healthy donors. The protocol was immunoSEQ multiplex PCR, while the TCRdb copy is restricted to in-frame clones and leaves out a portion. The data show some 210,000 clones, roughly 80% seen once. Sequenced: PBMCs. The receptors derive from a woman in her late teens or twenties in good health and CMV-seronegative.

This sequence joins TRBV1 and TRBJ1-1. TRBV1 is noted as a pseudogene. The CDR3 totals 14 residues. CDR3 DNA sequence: TGCACCAGGGTTCCGGGACGGCTAGACACTGAAGCTTTCTTT. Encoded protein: CTRVPGRLDTEAFF.

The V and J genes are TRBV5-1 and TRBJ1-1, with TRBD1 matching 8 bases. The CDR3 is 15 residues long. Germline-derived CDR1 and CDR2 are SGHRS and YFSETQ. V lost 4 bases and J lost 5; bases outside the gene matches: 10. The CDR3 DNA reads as TGCGCCAGCAGCCCACCCAGGGGGCGGCGTACTGAAGCTTTCTTT. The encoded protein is CASSPPRGRRTEAFF.

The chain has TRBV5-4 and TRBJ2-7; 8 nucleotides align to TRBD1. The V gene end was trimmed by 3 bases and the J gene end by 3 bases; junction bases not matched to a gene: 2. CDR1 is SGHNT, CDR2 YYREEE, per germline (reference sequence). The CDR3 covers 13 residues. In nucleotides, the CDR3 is TGTGCCAGCAGCTCGGACAGGGACTACGAGCAGTACTTC. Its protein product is CASSSDRDYEQYF.

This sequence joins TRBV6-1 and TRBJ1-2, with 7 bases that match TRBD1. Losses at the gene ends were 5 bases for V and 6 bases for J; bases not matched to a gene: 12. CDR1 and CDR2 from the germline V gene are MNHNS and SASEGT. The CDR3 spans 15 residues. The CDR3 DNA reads TGTGCCAGCAGTCCTTGGACAGGTGGTGAAGATGGCTACACCTTC. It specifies CASSPWTGGEDGYTF.

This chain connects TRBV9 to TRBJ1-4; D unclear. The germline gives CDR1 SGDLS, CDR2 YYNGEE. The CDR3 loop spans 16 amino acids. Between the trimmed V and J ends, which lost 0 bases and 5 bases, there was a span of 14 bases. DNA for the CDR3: TGTGCCAGCAGCGTAGCCGGGTTCGGCGGAAATGAAAAACTGTTTTTT. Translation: CASSVAGFGGNEKLFF.

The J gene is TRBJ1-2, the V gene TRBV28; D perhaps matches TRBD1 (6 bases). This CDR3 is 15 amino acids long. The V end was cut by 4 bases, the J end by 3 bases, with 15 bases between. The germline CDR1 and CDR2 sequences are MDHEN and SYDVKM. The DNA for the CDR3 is TGTGCCAGCAGTTCCCCAGGGGTAGGATACTATGGCTACACCTTC. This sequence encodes CASSSPGVGYYGYTF.

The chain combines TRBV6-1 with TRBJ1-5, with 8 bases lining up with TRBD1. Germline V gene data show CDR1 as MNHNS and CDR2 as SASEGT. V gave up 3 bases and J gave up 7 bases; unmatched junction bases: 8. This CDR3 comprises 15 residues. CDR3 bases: TGTGCCAGCAGTGATTCTCAGGGGGCAAGGCAGCCCCAGCATTTT. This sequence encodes CASSDSQGARQPQHF.

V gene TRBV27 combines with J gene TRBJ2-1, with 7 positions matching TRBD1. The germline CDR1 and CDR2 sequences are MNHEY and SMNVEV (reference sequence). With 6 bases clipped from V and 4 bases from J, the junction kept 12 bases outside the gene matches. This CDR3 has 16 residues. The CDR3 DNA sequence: TGTGCCAGCAGCCCCAGGGTAGGGGGCAGATACAATGAGCAGTTCTTC. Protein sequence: CASSPRVGGRYNEQFF.

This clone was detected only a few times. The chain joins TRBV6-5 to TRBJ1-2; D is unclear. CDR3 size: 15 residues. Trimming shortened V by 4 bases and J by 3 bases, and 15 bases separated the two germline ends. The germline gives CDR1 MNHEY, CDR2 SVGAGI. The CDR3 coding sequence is TGTGCCAGCAGTTCTTTATCCGACTCGGACTATGGCTACACCTTC. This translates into CASSSLSDSDYGYTF.

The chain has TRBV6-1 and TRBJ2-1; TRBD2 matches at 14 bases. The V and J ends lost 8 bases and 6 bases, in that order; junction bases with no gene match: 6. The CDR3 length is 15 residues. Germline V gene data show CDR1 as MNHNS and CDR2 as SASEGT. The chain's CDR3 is CASGLTSGGVNEQFF. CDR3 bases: TGTGCCAGCGGATTGACTAGCGGGGGGGTCAATGAGCAGTTCTTC.

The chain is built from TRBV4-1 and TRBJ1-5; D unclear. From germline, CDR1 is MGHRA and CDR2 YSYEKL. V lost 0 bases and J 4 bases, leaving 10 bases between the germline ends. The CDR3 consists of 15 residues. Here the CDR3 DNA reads TGCGCCAGCAGCCAAGATCTCGCGGGGAATCAGCCCCAGCATTTT. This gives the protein CASSQDLAGNQPQHF.

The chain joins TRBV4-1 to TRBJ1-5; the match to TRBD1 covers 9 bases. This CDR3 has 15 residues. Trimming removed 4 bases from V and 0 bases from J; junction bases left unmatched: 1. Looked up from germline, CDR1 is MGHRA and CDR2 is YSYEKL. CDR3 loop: CASSPGQGSNQPQHF. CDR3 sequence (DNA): TGCGCCAGCAGCCCGGGACAGGGTAGCAATCAGCCCCAGCATTTT.

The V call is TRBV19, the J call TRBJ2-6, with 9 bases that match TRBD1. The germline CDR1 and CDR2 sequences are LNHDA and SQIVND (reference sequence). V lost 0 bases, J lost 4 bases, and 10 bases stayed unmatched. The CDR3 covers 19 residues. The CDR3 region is CASSIDGQGSFGGANVLTF. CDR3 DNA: TGTGCCAGTAGTATAGATGGACAGGGGTCCTTTGGAGGGGCCAACGTCCTGACTTTC.

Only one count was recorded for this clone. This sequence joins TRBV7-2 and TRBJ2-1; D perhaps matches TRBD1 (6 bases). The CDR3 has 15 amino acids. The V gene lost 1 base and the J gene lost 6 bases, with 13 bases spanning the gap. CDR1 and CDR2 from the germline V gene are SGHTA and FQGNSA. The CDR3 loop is CASSLGVGGLNEQFF. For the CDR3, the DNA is TGTGCCAGCAGCTTAGGGGTTGGGGGCCTCAATGAGCAGTTCTTC.

As DNA, the CDR3 is TGTGCCAGCAGCTTAAAGGACCCTTTGAATATCTGGGCCAATGAGCAGTTCTTC. Translation: CASSLKDPLNIWANEQFF. This sequence joins TRBV11-1 and TRBJ2-1; the D is unclear. Germline CDR1 and CDR2: SGHAT and FQDESV (reference sequence). Deletions cut 2 bases from V and 6 bases from J, with 23 bases between. The CDR3 is made up of 18 amino acids. The full variable domain, completed using reference TRBV11-1 and TRBJ2-1, is EAEVAQSPRYKITEKSQAVAFWCDPISGHATLYWYRQILGQGPELLVQFQDESVVDDSQLPKDRFSAERLKGVDSTLKIQPAELGDSAMYLCASSLKDPLNIWANEQFFGPGTRLTVL.

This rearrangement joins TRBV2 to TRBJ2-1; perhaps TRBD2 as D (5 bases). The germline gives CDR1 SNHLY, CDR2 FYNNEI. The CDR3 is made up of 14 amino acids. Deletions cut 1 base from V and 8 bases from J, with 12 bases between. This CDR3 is CASSEDGLSDEQFF. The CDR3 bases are TGTGCCAGCAGTGAAGACGGACTTAGCGATGAGCAGTTCTTC.

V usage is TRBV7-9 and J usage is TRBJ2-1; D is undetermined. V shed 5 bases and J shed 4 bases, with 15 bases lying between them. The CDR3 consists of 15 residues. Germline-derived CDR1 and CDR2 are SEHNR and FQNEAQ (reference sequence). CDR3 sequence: CASSPGLRNYNEQFF. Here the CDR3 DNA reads TGTGCCAGCAGCCCTGGGCTGCGGAATTACAATGAGCAGTTCTTC.

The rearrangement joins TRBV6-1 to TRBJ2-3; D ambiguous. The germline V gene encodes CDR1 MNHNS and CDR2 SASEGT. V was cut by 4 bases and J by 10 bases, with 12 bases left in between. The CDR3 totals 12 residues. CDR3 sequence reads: CASSASEIAQYF. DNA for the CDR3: TGTGCCAGCAGTGCGTCAGAAATAGCGCAGTATTTT.

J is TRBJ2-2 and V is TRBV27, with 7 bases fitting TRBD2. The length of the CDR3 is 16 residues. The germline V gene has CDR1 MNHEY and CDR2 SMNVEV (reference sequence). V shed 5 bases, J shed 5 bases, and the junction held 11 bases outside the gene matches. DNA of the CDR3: TGTGCCAGCAGTCCCGCCGCGGGAGTGGATACCGGGGAGCTGTTTTTT. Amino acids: CASSPAAGVDTGELFF.